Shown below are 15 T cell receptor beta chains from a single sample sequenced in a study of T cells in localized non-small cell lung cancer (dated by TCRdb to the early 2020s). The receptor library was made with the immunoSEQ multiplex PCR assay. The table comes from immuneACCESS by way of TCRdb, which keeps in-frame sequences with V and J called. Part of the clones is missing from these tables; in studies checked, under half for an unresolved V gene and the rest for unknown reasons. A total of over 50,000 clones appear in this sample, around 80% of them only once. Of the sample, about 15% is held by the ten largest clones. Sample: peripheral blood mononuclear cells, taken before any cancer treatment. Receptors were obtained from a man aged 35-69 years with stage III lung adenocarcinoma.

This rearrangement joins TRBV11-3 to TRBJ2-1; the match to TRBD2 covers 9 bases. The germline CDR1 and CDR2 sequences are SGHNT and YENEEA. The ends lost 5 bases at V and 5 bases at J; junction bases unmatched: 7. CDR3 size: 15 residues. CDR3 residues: CASSPPSGRHNEQFF. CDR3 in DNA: TGTGCCAGCAGCCCCCCCAGCGGGAGGCACAATGAGCAGTTCTTC. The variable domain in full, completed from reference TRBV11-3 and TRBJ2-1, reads EAGVVQSPRYKIIEKKQPVAFWCNPISGHNTLYWYLQNLGQGPELLIRYENEEAVDDSQLPKDRFSAERLKGVDSTLKIQPAELGDSAVYLCASSPPSGRHNEQFFGPGTRLTVL.

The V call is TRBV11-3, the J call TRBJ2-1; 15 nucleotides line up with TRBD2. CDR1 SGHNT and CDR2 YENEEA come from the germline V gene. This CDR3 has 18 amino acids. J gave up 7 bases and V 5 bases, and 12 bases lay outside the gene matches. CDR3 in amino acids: CASSLRPGLAGGANEQFF. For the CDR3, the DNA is TGTGCCAGCAGCCTCCGACCGGGACTAGCGGGAGGTGCAAATGAGCAGTTCTTC.

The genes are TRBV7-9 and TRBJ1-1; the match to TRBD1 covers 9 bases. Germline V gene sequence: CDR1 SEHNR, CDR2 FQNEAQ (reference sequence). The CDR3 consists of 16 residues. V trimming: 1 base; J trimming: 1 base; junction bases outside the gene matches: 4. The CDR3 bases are TGTGCCAGCAGCTTAGGGGACAGGGCTGCGAACACTGAAGCTTTCTTT. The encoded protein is CASSLGDRAANTEAFF.

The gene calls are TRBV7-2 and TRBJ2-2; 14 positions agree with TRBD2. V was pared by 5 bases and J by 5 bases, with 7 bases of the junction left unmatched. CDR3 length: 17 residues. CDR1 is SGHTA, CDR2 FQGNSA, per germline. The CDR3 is CASSIGLAGGGTGELFF. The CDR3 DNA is TGTGCCAGCAGCATCGGACTAGCGGGGGGAGGGACCGGGGAGCTGTTTTTT.

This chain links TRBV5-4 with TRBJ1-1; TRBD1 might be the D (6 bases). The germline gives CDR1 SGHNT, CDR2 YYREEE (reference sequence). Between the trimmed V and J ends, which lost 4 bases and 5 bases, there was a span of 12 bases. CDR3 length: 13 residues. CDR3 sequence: CASSRQEGTEAFF. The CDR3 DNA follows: TGTGCCAGCAGCCGACAGGAGGGGACTGAAGCTTTCTTT.

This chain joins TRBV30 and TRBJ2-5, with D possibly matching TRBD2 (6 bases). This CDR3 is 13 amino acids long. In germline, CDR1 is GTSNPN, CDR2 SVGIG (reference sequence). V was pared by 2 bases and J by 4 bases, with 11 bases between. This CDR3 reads CAWSTPGVETQYF. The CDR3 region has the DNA TGTGCCTGGAGTACGCCGGGAGTAGAGACCCAGTACTTC. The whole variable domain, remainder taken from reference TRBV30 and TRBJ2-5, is SQTIHQWPATLVQPVGSPLSLECTVEGTSNPNLYWYRQAAGRGLQLLFYSVGIGQISSEVPQNLSASRPQDRQFILSSKKLLLSDSGFYLCAWSTPGVETQYFGPGTRLLVL.

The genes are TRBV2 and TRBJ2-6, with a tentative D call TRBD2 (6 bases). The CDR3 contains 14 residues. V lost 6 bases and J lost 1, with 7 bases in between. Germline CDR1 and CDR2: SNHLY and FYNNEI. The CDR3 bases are TGTGCCAGCAGGGAGGGGTCTGGGGCCAACGTCCTGACTTTC. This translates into CASREGSGANVLTF.

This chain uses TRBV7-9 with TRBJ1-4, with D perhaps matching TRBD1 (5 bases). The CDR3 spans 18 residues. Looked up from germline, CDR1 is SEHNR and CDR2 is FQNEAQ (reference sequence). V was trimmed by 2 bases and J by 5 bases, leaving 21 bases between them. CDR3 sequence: CASSLLGARRVMNEKLFF. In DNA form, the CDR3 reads TGTGCCAGCAGCTTATTAGGGGCGCGGCGGGTCATGAATGAAAAACTGTTTTTT.

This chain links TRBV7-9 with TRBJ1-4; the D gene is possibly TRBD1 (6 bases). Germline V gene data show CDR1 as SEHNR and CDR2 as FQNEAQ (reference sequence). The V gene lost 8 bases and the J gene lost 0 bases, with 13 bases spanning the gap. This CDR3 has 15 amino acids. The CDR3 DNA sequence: TGTGCCAGCGCGGGGGGCGCGACAACTAATGAAAAACTGTTTTTT. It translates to CASAGGATTNEKLFF.

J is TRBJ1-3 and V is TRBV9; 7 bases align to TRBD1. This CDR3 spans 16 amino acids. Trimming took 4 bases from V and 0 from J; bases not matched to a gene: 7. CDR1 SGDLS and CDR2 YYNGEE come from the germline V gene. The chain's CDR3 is CASSPTGQSSGNTIYF. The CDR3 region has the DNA TGTGCCAGCAGCCCAACGGGACAGAGCTCTGGAAACACCATATATTTT.

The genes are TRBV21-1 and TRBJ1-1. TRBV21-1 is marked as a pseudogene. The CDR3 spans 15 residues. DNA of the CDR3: TGTGCCAGCAGCAAAGCGCTAGGAGGGAACACTGAAGCTTTCTTT. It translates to CASSKALGGNTEAFF.

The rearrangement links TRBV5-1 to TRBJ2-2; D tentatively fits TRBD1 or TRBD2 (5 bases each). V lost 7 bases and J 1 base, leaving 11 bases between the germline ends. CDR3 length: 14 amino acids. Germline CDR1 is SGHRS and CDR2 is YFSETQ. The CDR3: CASGRGLNTGELFF. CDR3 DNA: TGCGCCAGCGGCCGGGGCCTGAACACCGGGGAGCTGTTTTTT.

CDR3 bases: TGTGCCAGCAGTGAAGTTAGCTGGGGGAAAAACACAGATACGCAGTATTTT. Protein sequence: CASSEVSWGKNTDTQYF. The chain combines TRBV2 with TRBJ2-3; TRBD1 or TRBD2 may be the D gene (5 bases each). CDR1 is SNHLY and CDR2 is FYNNEI in the germline V gene. The germline V and J ends were trimmed by 1 base and 2 bases, with 16 bases remaining between them. CDR3 length equals 17 residues. Full variable domain (remainder filled in from reference TRBV2 and TRBJ2-3): EPEVTQTPSHQVTQMGQEVILRCVPISNHLYFYWYRQILGQKVEFLVSFYNNEISEKSEIFDDQFSVERPDGSNFTLKIRSTKLEDSAMYFCASSEVSWGKNTDTQYFGPGTRLTVL.

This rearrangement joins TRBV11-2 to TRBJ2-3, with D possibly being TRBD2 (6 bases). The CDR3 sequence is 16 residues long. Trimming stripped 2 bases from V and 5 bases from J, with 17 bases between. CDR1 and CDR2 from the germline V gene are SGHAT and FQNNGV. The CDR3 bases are TGTGCCAGCAGCTTAAGGAGGGACCCGGCAGGAGATACGCAGTATTTT. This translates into CASSLRRDPAGDTQYF.

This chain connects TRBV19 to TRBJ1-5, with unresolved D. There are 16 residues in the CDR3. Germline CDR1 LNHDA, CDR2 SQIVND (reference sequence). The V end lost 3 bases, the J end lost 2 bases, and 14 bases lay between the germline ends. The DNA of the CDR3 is TGTGCCAGTAGTATTTGGGAGGGCCAGGGCAATCAGCCCCAGCATTTT. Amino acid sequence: CASSIWEGQGNQPQHF.